A single sample is the source of the 5 T cell receptor beta chains below, sequenced in a study of CXCR3-negative and CXCR3-positive naive CD8 T cells. Regarding the study as a whole: Greater hydrophobicity was found in TRB CDR3s of CXCR3-positive naive cells than of CXCR3-negative naive cells.

Libraries were UMI-labeled 5' RACE TRB cDNA. With the 5' RACE reads reprocessed, TCRdb shows one record per CDR3 protein and no DNA. The ten top clones account for under 0.75%, within a sample of some 130,000 distinct CDR3 sequences. Their cognate antigens are unknown. Sequenced: naive CXCR3+ CD8+ T cells from blood. Subset denoted: CD45RO-CCR7+CD27+CD95- naive CD8+ T cells expressing CXCR3 (TNR3+). These receptors originate from a human donor in good health. Some clones in this sample may be carry-over from other donors' samples.

The V and J genes are TRBV29-1 and TRBJ2-7; TCRdb gives TRBD1 as the D gene, but with no DNA this cannot be confirmed. The CDR3 length is 13 residues. In germline, CDR1 is SQVTM, CDR2 ANQGSEA. The CDR3 loop reads CSVDGGDSYEQYF.

The chain couples TRBV20-1 to TRBJ1-1. The CDR3 has 11 amino acids. Germline V CDR1 and CDR2: DFQATT, SNEGSKA (reference sequence). The CDR3 spells CSASWHPEAFF.

This chain links TRBV6-5 with TRBJ2-1. Germline values: CDR1 MNHEY, CDR2 SVGAGI. The CDR3 contains 13 residues. The CDR3 spells CASSYGVYNEQFF.

The chain employs TRBV9 and TRBJ2-1; no DNA is available, so the TRBD1 call from TCRdb remains unchecked. Germline assignment: CDR1 SGDLS and CDR2 YYNGEE. CDR3 length equals 13 residues. This CDR3 is CASSAGQYNEQFF. Together with reference TRBV9 and TRBJ2-1, the CDR3 gives the full variable domain: DSGVTQTPKHLITATGQRVTLRCSPRSGDLSVYWYQQSLDQGLQFLIQYYNGEERAKGNILERFSAQQFPDLHSELNLSSLELGDSALYFCASSAGQYNEQFFGPGTRLTVL.

The chain employs TRBV29-1 and TRBJ2-7. CDR1 and CDR2 from the germline V gene are SQVTM and ANQGSEA. CDR3 size: 16 residues. Here the CDR3 reads CSVEVEDGLSQDEQYF.